The clone carrying this T cell receptor beta chain was counted only a few times. Its matching antigen is unknown. Time point meaning: sample taken at primary tumor resection. Patients with untreated early-stage non-small cell lung cancer, numbering 55 to 80, were the donors. The sample originates from a study of spatial heterogeneity in lung cancer. Looking at the study overall: Alpha-chain detections were consistently fewer than beta-chain detections among the sequences. Overall study results and limits: Ubiquitous nonsynonymous mutations were tracked by counts of ubiquitous expanded TCRs, and regional ones by counts of regional expanded TCRs. Alpha chains reached an estimated coverage of about 7% of tumor T cells, and beta chains about 14%. Intratumoral expanded alpha and beta TCR counts were found to track tumor mutation counts.

The germline V gene has CDR1 SGHTA and CDR2 FQGTGA. This CDR3 contains 14 residues. V was trimmed by 3 bases and J by 2 bases, leaving 11 bases between them. MiXCR, applied by TCRdb to the 5' RACE reads, yields one record per CDR3 protein. The sample has 9,500 to 10,000 distinct CDR3 sequences, roughly 54% seen once. Sequenced material: lung tumor tissue, taken at surgery. The source is a female donor with early-stage non-small cell lung cancer. The gene calls are TRBV7-3 and TRBJ2-7; weak D call: TRBD1 (6 bases). The DNA for the CDR3 is TGTGCCAGCAGCTTGATGACAGGACCCTACGAGCAGTACTTC. Amino acid sequence: CASSLMTGPYEQYF.